Shown below are 27 T cell receptor beta chains from a single sample sequenced in a study of shared clonotypes between healthy human individuals. The table came from immunoSEQ multiplex PCR; TCRdb's copy has only in-frame clones and leaves some out. This sample yields about 500,000 clones, of which approximately 71% are seen a single time; about 12% belongs to the top ten. The sample comprised PBMCs. These receptors came from a woman aged 40 to 55 in good health. Some clones in this sample may be carry-over from other donors' samples.

This chain uses TRBV28 with TRBJ2-7; D gene unclear. Germline loops: CDR1 MDHEN, CDR2 SYDVKM. The germline V and J ends were trimmed by 7 bases and 7 bases, with 14 bases remaining between them. The CDR3 length is 12 residues. CDR3 nucleotides: TGTGCCAGCAAAGGACGGCCGTGGGAGCAGTACTTC. Translating it yields CASKGRPWEQYF.

The chain combines TRBV7-9 with TRBJ2-3; maybe TRBD2 (6 bases). Trimming removed 4 bases at V and 4 bases at J, with 15 bases between. Germline V gene data show CDR1 as SEHNR and CDR2 as FQNEAQ (reference sequence). The CDR3 is 15 amino acids. In DNA form, the CDR3 reads TGTGCCAGCAGCTCTACCGGGACTGCCCCAGATACGCAGTATTTT. As protein: CASSSTGTAPDTQYF.

The rearrangement links TRBV6-5 to TRBJ2-2; D gene uncertain. In germline, CDR1 is MNHEY, CDR2 SVGAGI. Trimming pared 8 bases from V and 7 bases from J, leaving 17 bases between. CDR3 length: 14 residues. The CDR3 sequence is CASGSGLPGGELFF. The CDR3 DNA reads as TGTGCCAGCGGTTCGGGTCTCCCGGGCGGGGAGCTGTTTTTT.

This sequence joins TRBV28 and TRBJ1-5; 8 bases are shared with TRBD1. Per the germline V gene, CDR1 is MDHEN and CDR2 is SYDVKM. The CDR3 is 15 residues long. J gave up 5 bases and V 5 bases, and 8 bases lay outside the gene matches. This CDR3 reads CASSDDRGRDQPQHF. In nucleotides, the CDR3 is TGTGCCAGCAGTGACGACAGGGGCAGGGATCAGCCCCAGCATTTT. The variable domain in full, completed from reference TRBV28 and TRBJ1-5, reads DVKVTQSSRYLVKRTGEKVFLECVQDMDHENMFWYRQDPGLGLRLIYFSYDVKMKEKGDIPEGYSVSREKKERFSLILESASTNQTSMYLCASSDDRGRDQPQHFGDGTRLSIL.

About this clone itself: Only one base separates this from a far larger clonotype, so it likely reflects a read error. J is TRBJ1-1 and V is TRBV7-9; TRBD1 matches at 10 bases. Per the germline V gene, CDR1 is SEHNR and CDR2 is FQNEAQ (reference sequence). CDR3 length equals 13 residues. CDR3 in DNA: TGTGCCCGCAGCTTAGAGACAGGGGGCGAAGCTTTCTTT. It encodes CARSLETGGEAFF.

With regard to this clone: Since a far larger clone is one base different, this is likely a read error. Because the CDR3 is missing its conserved closing phenylalanine or tryptophan, this is likely a read error. The V gene is TRBV6-5, the J gene TRBJ2-7; 7 nucleotides align to TRBD1. Germline V gene sequence: CDR1 MNHEY, CDR2 SVGAGI. The CDR3 length is 14 residues. V trimming: 5 bases; J trimming: 3 bases; junction bases outside the gene matches: 7. CDR3 sequence reads: CASSPRTGLYEQYL. The CDR3, as DNA: TGTGCCAGCAGTCCCCGGACAGGCCTCTACGAGCAGTACCTC.

This chain connects TRBV28 to TRBJ2-6; no clear D. The CDR3 totals 15 residues. Germline CDR1 MDHEN, CDR2 SYDVKM. The V gene lost 6 bases and the J gene lost 0 bases, with 9 bases spanning the gap. The CDR3 loop reads CASRTQDSGANVLTF. CDR3 DNA sequence: TGTGCCAGCAGGACGCAGGACTCTGGGGCCAACGTCCTGACTTTC.

J is TRBJ1-1 and V is TRBV7-3; 7 nucleotides align to TRBD1. The CDR3 length is 15 residues. J lost 1 base, V lost 1 base, and 3 bases had no gene match. Germline lookup yields CDR1 SGHTA and CDR2 FQGTGA. Here the CDR3 reads CASSLIGGPNTEAFF. The CDR3 coding sequence is TGTGCCAGCAGCTTAATAGGGGGCCCGAACACTGAAGCTTTCTTT.

Worth noting for this clone: A far larger clone is only one base removed, so a read error is likely. Additional DNA sequences in this sample encode the identical CDR3. The chain carries TRBV7-9 and TRBJ2-7; 8 nucleotides match TRBD2. Germline V gene lookup returns CDR1 SEHNR and CDR2 FQNEAQ (reference sequence). The CDR3 sequence is 15 residues long. The CDR3 DNA is TGTGCTAGCAGCTTAGGTGGGACTAGCTCCTACGAGCAGTACTTC. Its translation is CASSLGGTSSYEQYF.

About this clone itself: A read error is likely here: a far larger clone is one base away. Distinct nucleotide sequences in the sample also encode this CDR3. The V call is TRBV7-9, the J call TRBJ2-1, with TRBD2 matching over 10 bases. Germline CDR1 reads SEHNR; CDR2 reads FQNEAQ (reference sequence). The CDR3 has 15 amino acids. V lost 3 bases, J lost 5 bases, and 4 bases stayed unmatched. The CDR3 DNA is TGTGCCAGCAGCTTCAGGACTAGCGGACACAATGAGCAGTTCTTC. It is translated as CASSFRTSGHNEQFF. The variable domain in full, with the rest retrieved from reference TRBV7-9 and TRBJ2-1, is DTGVSQNPRHKITKRGQNVTFRCDPISEHNRLYWYRQTLGQGPEFLTYFQNEAQLEKSRLLSDRFSAERPKGSFSTLEIQRTEQGDSAMYLCASSFRTSGHNEQFFGPGTRLTVL.

V is TRBV7-9 and J is TRBJ1-5, with 7 bases aligning to TRBD1. The CDR3 totals 14 residues. J gave up 6 bases and V 5 bases, and 7 bases lay outside the gene matches. The V gene's germline CDR1 is SEHNR and CDR2 FQNEAQ (reference sequence). CDR3 region: CASSQTGNRQPQHF. The CDR3 region has the DNA TGTGCCAGCAGCCAGACAGGGAATCGTCAGCCCCAGCATTTT. Drawing the rest from reference TRBV7-9 and TRBJ1-5, the complete variable domain is DTGVSQNPRHKITKRGQNVTFRCDPISEHNRLYWYRQTLGQGPEFLTYFQNEAQLEKSRLLSDRFSAERPKGSFSTLEIQRTEQGDSAMYLCASSQTGNRQPQHFGDGTRLSIL.

Notes on this clone: This clone may be a read error of a much larger clone one base away. Other DNA sequences from this sample encode an identical CDR3 as well. V is TRBV30 and J is TRBJ1-6, with a tentative D call TRBD1 (6 bases). The germline CDR1 and CDR2 sequences are GTSNPN and SVGIG (reference sequence). Trimming removed 1 base at V and 2 bases at J, with 9 bases between. The CDR3 covers 15 residues. The CDR3 coding sequence is TGTGCCTGGAGTGGTCGGACAGCCTATAATTCACCCCTCCACTTT. Protein product: CAWSGRTAYNSPLHF.

The rearrangement joins TRBV11-2 to TRBJ2-7; D gene uncertain. The ends were cut back, 1 base at V and 3 bases at J, with 10 bases in the middle. The CDR3 covers 14 residues. Per the germline V gene, CDR1 is SGHAT and CDR2 is FQNNGV. CDR3 region: CASSLGYAGYEQYF. DNA for the CDR3: TGTGCCAGCAGCTTAGGCTACGCTGGCTACGAGCAGTACTTC.

The rearrangement uses TRBV9 and TRBJ1-1, with TRBD1 identical over 8 bases. Per germline, CDR1 SGDLS and CDR2 YYNGEE. The CDR3 runs to 14 residues. V was pared by 4 bases and J by 2 bases, with 4 bases of the junction left unmatched. CDR3 DNA: TGTGCCAGCAGCCCCGGACAGGGTAACACTGAAGCTTTCTTT. Amino acid sequence: CASSPGQGNTEAFF.

This clone was observed once. The rearrangement uses TRBV6-5 and TRBJ2-1; D might be TRBD2 (5 bases). V was shortened by 0 bases and J by 5 bases, with 8 bases between the two germline ends. The CDR3 consists of 14 residues. CDR1 and CDR2 from the germline V gene are MNHEY and SVGAGI. The CDR3 nucleotides read TGTGCCAGCAGTTACTCACCCGGGGACAATGAGCAGTTCTTC. Translation gives CASSYSPGDNEQFF.

In its sample, this clone was seen many times. The sample carries other DNA sequences with the same CDR3. The rearrangement joins TRBV30 to TRBJ2-7, with 8 bases matching TRBD1. This CDR3 spans 13 amino acids. V gave up 3 bases and J gave up 0 bases; unmatched junction bases: 1. The germline V gene has CDR1 GTSNPN and CDR2 SVGIG (reference sequence). CDR3: CAWRDRVSYEQYF. The CDR3 DNA follows: TGTGCCTGGAGGGACAGGGTCTCCTACGAGCAGTACTTC.

V is TRBV29-1 and J is TRBJ2-3; tentatively, D is TRBD2 (6 bases). Germline V lookup: CDR1 SQVTM, CDR2 ANQGSEA. CDR3 length: 14 amino acids. Trimming removed 7 bases from V and 0 bases from J, with 14 bases in between. CDR3 nucleotides: TGCAGCGGGGGACTTATCGAGAGCACAGATACGCAGTATTTT. Translated, it gives CSGGLIESTDTQYF.

The chain couples TRBV29-1 to TRBJ2-2; 8 bases are a match to TRBD1. This CDR3 has 13 residues. V shed 4 bases and J 7 bases; nucleotides not matched to a gene: 5. Germline V CDR1 and CDR2: SQVTM, ANQGSEA. DNA for the CDR3: TGCAGCGTTGTACAGGGGGGTGGCGGGGAGCTGTTTTTT. Amino acids: CSVVQGGGGELFF.

This clone has only one observation. A far larger clone is off by one base, so a read error is likely. The sample holds other DNA sequences that translate to the same CDR3. V gene TRBV7-3 combines with J gene TRBJ2-5; D is undetermined. Germline CDR1 is SGHTA and CDR2 is FQGTGA. The V gene lost 3 bases and the J gene lost 4 bases, with 9 bases spanning the gap. The CDR3 sequence is 13 residues long. DNA of the CDR3: TGTGCCAGCAGCTTCCAGGCGACAGAGACCCAGTACTTC. This codes for CASSFQATETQYF. Full variable domain (missing parts from reference TRBV7-3 and TRBJ2-5): GAGVSQTPSNKVTEKGKYVELRCDPISGHTALYWYRQSLGQGPEFLIYFQGTGAADDSGLPNDRFFAVRPEGSVSTLKIQRTERGDSAVYLCASSFQATETQYFGPGTRLLVL.

This sequence joins TRBV9 and TRBJ2-1, with D possibly being TRBD2 (5 bases). Deletions cut 0 bases from V and 9 bases from J, with 10 bases between. CDR1 SGDLS and CDR2 YYNGEE come from the germline V gene. This CDR3 is 13 amino acids long. CDR3: CASSVAGGGEQFF. The CDR3 region has the DNA TGTGCCAGCAGCGTAGCGGGCGGAGGTGAGCAGTTCTTC.

Turning to this clone: This CDR3 fails to terminate in the conserved phenylalanine or tryptophan, so it likely reflects a read error. V and J are TRBV6-5 and TRBJ2-6; a weak D match, TRBD2 (6 bases). Germline V gene lookup returns CDR1 MNHEY and CDR2 SVGAGI. Trimming shortened V by 0 bases and J by 1 base, and 7 bases separated the two germline ends. CDR3 length: 16 residues. The DNA of the CDR3 is TGTGCCAGCAGTTACTCGGAGGGTTCTGGGGCCAACGTCCTGACTCTC. This sequence encodes CASSYSEGSGANVLTL.

This clone was recorded only once. This CDR3 reads CAIGGTREETQYF. CDR3 nucleotide sequence: TGTGCCATCGGCGGGACTAGGGAAGAGACCCAGTACTTC. The chain employs TRBV10-3 and TRBJ2-5; 8 bases fit TRBD2. V shed 8 bases, J shed 3 bases, and the junction held 5 bases outside the gene matches. This CDR3 is built from 13 residues. CDR1 and CDR2 from the germline V gene are ENHRY and SYGVKD.

The chain carries TRBV11-1 and TRBJ2-5; D is undetermined. CDR3 size: 13 residues. CDR1 SGHAT and CDR2 FQDESV come from the germline V gene (reference sequence). V lost 5 bases and J lost 2, with 9 bases in between. CDR3 amino acids: CASSPRRQETQYF. Written as DNA, the CDR3 is TGTGCCAGCAGCCCTCGTCGACAAGAGACCCAGTACTTC.

This sequence joins TRBV5-4 and TRBJ2-3; 7 positions agree with TRBD2. The CDR3 spans 15 residues. V shed 0 bases, J shed 4 bases, and the junction held 5 bases outside the gene matches. CDR1 is SGHNT and CDR2 is YYREEE in the germline V gene (reference sequence). CDR3 sequence: CASSLGGGRADTQYF. CDR3 DNA: TGTGCCAGCAGCTTGGGGGGCGGGAGAGCAGATACGCAGTATTTT.

The V call is TRBV18, the J call TRBJ1-3; 9 bases are shared with TRBD1. The CDR3 has 17 amino acids. The ends lost 3 bases at V and 3 bases at J; junction bases unmatched: 9. In germline, CDR1 is KGHSH, CDR2 LQKENI. The CDR3 DNA sequence: TGTGCCAGCTCACCGCGGGGGACAGGGACATTTGGAAACACCATATATTTT. This encodes CASSPRGTGTFGNTIYF.

As concerns this clone: Just one base apart from a much larger clone, this may be a read error. The gene calls are TRBV9 and TRBJ2-7; tentatively, D is TRBD2 (6 bases). CDR1 and CDR2 from the germline V gene are SGDLS and YYNGEE. This CDR3 is 15 amino acids long. Here the CDR3 DNA reads TGTGCCGGCAGCGTAGAGGGGAGGCCCGGCCACGAGCAGTACTTC. Its translation: CAGSVEGRPGHEQYF.

This clone has only a few counts. The chain is built from TRBV5-4 and TRBJ2-7; D might be TRBD1 (5 bases). CDR1 is SGHNT and CDR2 is YYREEE in the germline V gene (reference sequence). This CDR3 contains 14 residues. The V end was cut by 0 bases, the J end by 7 bases, with 14 bases between. CDR3 protein: CASSLVGGTGEQYF. CDR3 coding DNA: TGTGCCAGCAGCTTGGTCGGCGGAACAGGAGAGCAGTACTTC.